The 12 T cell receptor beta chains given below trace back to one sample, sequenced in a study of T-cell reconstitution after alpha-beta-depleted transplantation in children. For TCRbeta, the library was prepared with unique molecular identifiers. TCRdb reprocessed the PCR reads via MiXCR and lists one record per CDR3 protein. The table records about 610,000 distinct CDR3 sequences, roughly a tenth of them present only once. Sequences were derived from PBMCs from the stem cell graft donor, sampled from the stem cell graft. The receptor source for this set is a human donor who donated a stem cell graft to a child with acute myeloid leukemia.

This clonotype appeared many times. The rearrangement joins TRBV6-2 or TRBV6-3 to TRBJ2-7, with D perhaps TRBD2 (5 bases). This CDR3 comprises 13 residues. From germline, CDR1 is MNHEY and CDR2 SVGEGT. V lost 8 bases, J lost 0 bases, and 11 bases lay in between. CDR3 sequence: CASGLRSSYEQYF. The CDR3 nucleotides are TGTGCCAGCGGACTGAGGAGCTCCTACGAGCAGTACTTC.

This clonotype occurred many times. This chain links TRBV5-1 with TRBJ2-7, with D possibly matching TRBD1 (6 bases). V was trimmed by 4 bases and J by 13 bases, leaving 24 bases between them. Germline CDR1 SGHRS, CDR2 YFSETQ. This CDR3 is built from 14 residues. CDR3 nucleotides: TGCGCCAGCAGCACAGGGCAGGGGTCTACTTCTGATTACTTC. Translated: CASSTGQGSTSDYF.

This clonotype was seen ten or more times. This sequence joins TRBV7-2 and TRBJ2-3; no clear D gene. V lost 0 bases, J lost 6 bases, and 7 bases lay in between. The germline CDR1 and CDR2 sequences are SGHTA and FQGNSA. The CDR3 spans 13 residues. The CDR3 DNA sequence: TGTGCCAGCAGCTTAGCCCCCGGGGATACGCAGTATTTT. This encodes CASSLAPGDTQYF.

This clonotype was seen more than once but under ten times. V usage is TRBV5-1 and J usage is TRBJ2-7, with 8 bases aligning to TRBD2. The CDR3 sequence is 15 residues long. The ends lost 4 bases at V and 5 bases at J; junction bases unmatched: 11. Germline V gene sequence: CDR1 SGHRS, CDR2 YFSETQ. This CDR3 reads CASSRSGSYQNEQYF. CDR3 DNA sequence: TGCGCCAGCAGCCGAAGCGGGAGTTACCAGAACGAGCAGTACTTC.

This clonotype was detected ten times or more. This chain's CDR3 is CASSFLGTGELFF. The CDR3 nucleotides read TGTGCCAGCAGTTTTCTAGGGACCGGGGAGCTGTTTTTT. The chain is built from TRBV12-3 or TRBV12-4 and TRBJ2-2, with D uncertain. The CDR3 sequence is 13 residues long. V was clipped by 3 bases and J by 5 bases, with 7 bases between them.

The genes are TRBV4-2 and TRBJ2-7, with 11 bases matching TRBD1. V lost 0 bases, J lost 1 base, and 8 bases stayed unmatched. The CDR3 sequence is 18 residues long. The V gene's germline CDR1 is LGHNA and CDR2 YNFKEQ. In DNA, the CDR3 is TGTGCCAGCAGCCAAGATGGGGTCGGGACAGGGGGATCCTACGAGCAGTACTTC. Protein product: CASSQDGVGTGGSYEQYF.

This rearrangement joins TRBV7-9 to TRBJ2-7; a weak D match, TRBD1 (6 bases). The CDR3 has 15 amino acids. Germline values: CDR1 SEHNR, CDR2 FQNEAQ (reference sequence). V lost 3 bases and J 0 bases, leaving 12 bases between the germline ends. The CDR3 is CASSLVTGSSYEQYF. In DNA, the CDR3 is TGTGCCAGCAGCTTGGTGACAGGCTCCTCCTACGAGCAGTACTTC.

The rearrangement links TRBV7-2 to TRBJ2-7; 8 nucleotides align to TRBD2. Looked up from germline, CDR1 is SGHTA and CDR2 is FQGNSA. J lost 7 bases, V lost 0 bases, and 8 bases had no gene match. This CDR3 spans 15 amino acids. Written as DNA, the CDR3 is TGTGCCAGCAGCTTAGCTCCGGGAGGGCCATATGAGCAGTACTTC. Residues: CASSLAPGGPYEQYF.

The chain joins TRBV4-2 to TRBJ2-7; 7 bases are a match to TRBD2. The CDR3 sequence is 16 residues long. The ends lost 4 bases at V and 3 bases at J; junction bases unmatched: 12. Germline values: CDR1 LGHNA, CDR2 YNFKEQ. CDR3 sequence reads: CASSRGGRSYYYEQYF. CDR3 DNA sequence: TGTGCCAGCAGCCGAGGCGGGAGATCCTACTACTACGAGCAGTACTTC.

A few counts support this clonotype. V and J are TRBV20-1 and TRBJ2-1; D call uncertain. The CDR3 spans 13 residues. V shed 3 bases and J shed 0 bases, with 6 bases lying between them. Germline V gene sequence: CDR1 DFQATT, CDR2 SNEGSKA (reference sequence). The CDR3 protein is CSARTYSYNEQFF. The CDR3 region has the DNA TGCAGTGCTAGGACCTACTCCTACAATGAGCAGTTCTTC.

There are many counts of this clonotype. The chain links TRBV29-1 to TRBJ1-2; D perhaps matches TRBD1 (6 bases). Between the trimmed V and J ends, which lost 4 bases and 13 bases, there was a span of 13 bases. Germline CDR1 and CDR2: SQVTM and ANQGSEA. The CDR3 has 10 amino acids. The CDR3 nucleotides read TGCAGCGTTGGAGGGACACCCTCCACCTTC. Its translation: CSVGGTPSTF.

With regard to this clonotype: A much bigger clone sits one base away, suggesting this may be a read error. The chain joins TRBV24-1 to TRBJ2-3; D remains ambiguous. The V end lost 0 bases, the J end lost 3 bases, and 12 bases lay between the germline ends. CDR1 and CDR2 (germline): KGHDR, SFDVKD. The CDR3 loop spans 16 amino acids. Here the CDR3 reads CATSDLLNMGTDTQYF. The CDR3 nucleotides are TGTGCCACCAGTGATTTGCTGAACATGGGGACAGATACGCAGTATTTT.